The 19 T cell receptor beta chains below all came from one sample that was sequenced in a study of blood T cell repertoires in COVID-19. Profiled with immunoSEQ multiplex PCR; TCRdb holds only in-frame clones, not every one. Here the sample spans some 230,000 clones, roughly 80% being singletons. The sample taken for sequencing was peripheral blood. The source of these receptors is a woman aged 55 to 70 with acute or convalescent COVID-19.

CDR3 in DNA: TGTGCCAGCAGTTTAGGACAGGGTGGCAACATTCAGTACTTC. Translated: CASSLGQGGNIQYF. The rearrangement joins TRBV28 to TRBJ2-4, with 8 nucleotides matching TRBD1. The CDR3 extends over 14 amino acids. After removal of 2 bases from V and 7 bases from J, the junction contained 4 bases not matched to a gene. Germline CDR1 and CDR2: MDHEN and SYDVKM.

This clone was counted at least ten times. The chain uses TRBV12-3 or TRBV12-4 and TRBJ1-1; a possible D gene is TRBD1 (5 bases). The V end was cut by 4 bases, the J end by 1 base, with 7 bases between. CDR3 size: 13 residues. CDR3 in DNA: TGTGCCAGCAGTTGGGGGGGGAACACTGAAGCTTTCTTT. It yields the protein CASSWGGNTEAFF.

The chain joins TRBV15 to TRBJ1-4, with 12 bases that match TRBD1. J was trimmed by 2 bases and V by 0 bases; bases with no gene match: 10. The CDR3 is made up of 20 amino acids. Germline V gives CDR1 LNHNV, CDR2 YYDKDF (reference sequence). The chain's CDR3 is CATSRDLGQGAKPTNEKLFF. CDR3 nucleotides: TGTGCCACCAGCAGAGATCTGGGACAGGGGGCCAAGCCCACTAATGAAAAACTGTTTTTT. Full variable domain (outside the CDR3, taken from reference TRBV15 and TRBJ1-4): DAMVIQNPRYQVTQFGKPVTLSCSQTLNHNVMYWYQQKSSQAPKLLFHYYDKDFNNEADTPDNFQSRRPNTSFCFLDIRSPGLGDTAMYLCATSRDLGQGAKPTNEKLFFGSGTQLSVL.

Turning to this clone: The junction and the germline gene differ at one end; a read error may be behind it. The genes are TRBV29-1 and TRBJ2-2, with 8 bases aligning to TRBD2. The CDR3 is 15 amino acids. CDR1 is SQVTM, CDR2 ANQGSEA, per germline. Here the CDR3 reads CTITGRGAVAGELFF. The CDR3 bases are TGTACAATCACGGGGCGGGGGGCGGTCGCCGGGGAGCTGTTTTTT.

The CDR3 coding sequence is TGTGCCAGCAGCCAGGAGATCGGTGGCTACACCTTC. This codes for CASSQEIGGYTF. J is TRBJ1-2 and V is TRBV3-1 (or the pseudogene TRBV3-2); D is undetermined. V was cut by 3 bases and J by 7 bases, with 9 bases left in between. Germline-derived CDR1 and CDR2 are LGHDT and YNNKEL (reference sequence). The CDR3 contains 12 residues.

Here the CDR3 reads CASSIEGQVGSGANVLTF. The CDR3 nucleotides read TGTGCCAGTAGTATAGAGGGACAGGTGGGCTCTGGGGCCAACGTCCTGACTTTC. V and J are TRBV19 and TRBJ2-6, with 8 bases fitting TRBD1. Germline CDR1 LNHDA, CDR2 SQIVND (reference sequence). V shed 0 bases, J shed 0 bases, and the junction held 4 bases outside the gene matches. This CDR3 region has 18 residues.

The chain carries TRBV10-3 and TRBJ1-1, with a weak D call TRBD1 (5 bases). V lost 5 bases to trimming and J lost 3 bases, with 13 bases between them. Germline assignment: CDR1 ENHRY and CDR2 SYGVKD. This CDR3 has 14 amino acids. CDR3 amino acids: CAISMVGGDTEAFF. In DNA form, the CDR3 reads TGTGCCATCAGTATGGTGGGGGGGGACACTGAAGCTTTCTTT.

This chain links TRBV23-1 with TRBJ1-4, with D possibly TRBD1 on 6 matching bases. TRBV23-1 is recorded as an ORF, its role being uncertain. Between the trimmed V and J ends, which lost 2 bases and 10 bases, there was a span of 11 bases. This CDR3 is built from 13 residues. CDR3 sequence: CASSQPAGAKLFF. The CDR3 DNA follows: TGCGCCAGCAGTCAACCGGCAGGGGCAAAACTGTTTTTT.

The rearrangement joins TRBV12-3 or TRBV12-4 to TRBJ1-1; 9 bases align to TRBD1. After removal of 6 bases from V and 6 bases from J, the junction contained 5 bases not matched to a gene. The CDR3 sequence is 13 residues long. This chain's CDR3 is CASRTGGSPEAFF. The DNA for the CDR3 is TGTGCCAGCAGAACAGGGGGCAGCCCTGAAGCTTTCTTT.

This chain links TRBV24-1 with TRBJ2-7; D might be TRBD1 (5 bases). There are 14 residues in the CDR3. V was shortened by 4 bases and J by 4 bases, with 13 bases between the two germline ends. Per the germline V gene, CDR1 is KGHDR and CDR2 is SFDVKD. The CDR3 DNA reads as TGTGCCACCAGTGACCGCCCCAGGGTATACGAGCAGTACTTC. Its translation is CATSDRPRVYEQYF.

The chain couples TRBV9 to TRBJ1-3; D not certain. The CDR3 loop spans 14 amino acids. CDR1 and CDR2 (germline): SGDLS, YYNGEE. Trimming shortened V by 5 bases and J by 4 bases, and 13 bases separated the two germline ends. The DNA for the CDR3 is TGTGCCAGCAGTGGTACGGGGTCAGGAAACACCATATATTTT. Residues: CASSGTGSGNTIYF.

The chain links TRBV7-9 to TRBJ2-2; 8 nucleotides match TRBD2. Looked up from germline, CDR1 is SEHNR and CDR2 is FQNEAQ (reference sequence). CDR3 size: 17 residues. With 5 bases clipped from V and 0 bases from J, the junction kept 8 bases outside the gene matches. CDR3 bases: TGTGCCAGCAGCCTGAGCGGGGGTCACGCGAACACCGGGGAGCTGTTTTTT. Its translation: CASSLSGGHANTGELFF.

A few counts support this clone. The chain recombines TRBV19 with TRBJ1-6; no definite D call. There are 16 residues in the CDR3. Germline lookup yields CDR1 LNHDA and CDR2 SQIVND (reference sequence). Trimming took off 6 bases at V and 0 bases at J, with 12 bases between the two ends. The CDR3 spells CASSPSTSSYNSPLHF. CDR3 sequence (DNA): TGTGCCAGTAGCCCAAGTACTAGCTCCTATAATTCACCCCTCCACTTT.

This chain links TRBV6-5 with TRBJ1-4, with D perhaps TRBD1 (5 bases). Germline lookup yields CDR1 MNHEY and CDR2 SVGAGI. The CDR3 length is 13 residues. V was shortened by 8 bases and J by 7 bases, with 14 bases between the two germline ends. CDR3 sequence: CASGGISGEKLFF. As DNA, the CDR3 is TGTGCCAGCGGGGGGATCTCGGGTGAAAAACTGTTTTTT.

J is TRBJ2-1 and V is TRBV27, with a possible D match to TRBD2 (6 bases). CDR3 size: 14 residues. CDR1 and CDR2 from the germline V gene are MNHEY and SMNVEV (reference sequence). The ends were cut back, 7 bases at V and 2 bases at J, with 12 bases in the middle. The DNA for the CDR3 is TGTGCCAGCAATGGGGGGACGACCTACAATGAGCAGTTCTTC. This sequence encodes CASNGGTTYNEQFF.

The chain has TRBV24-1 and TRBJ2-1; 10 nucleotides align to TRBD2. V trimming: 2 bases; J trimming: 6 bases; junction bases outside the gene matches: 6. The germline CDR1 and CDR2 sequences are KGHDR and SFDVKD. This CDR3 is built from 16 residues. The CDR3 DNA follows: TGTGCCACCAGTGATTACCTAGCGGGGGTGGGCAATGAGCAGTTCTTC. Protein: CATSDYLAGVGNEQFF.

J is TRBJ2-7 and V is TRBV10-3; TRBD1 matches 11 bases. The CDR3 has 13 residues. With 10 bases clipped from V and 5 bases from J, the junction kept 7 bases outside the gene matches. Germline loops: CDR1 ENHRY, CDR2 SYGVKD. CDR3 region: CATYRDRGDEQYF. In nucleotides, the CDR3 is TGTGCCACGTACCGGGACAGGGGGGACGAGCAGTACTTC.

On this clone itself: The identical CDR3 is also encoded by other nucleotide sequences in the sample. The rearrangement uses TRBV24-1 and TRBJ2-1; 12 bases are shared with TRBD2. The CDR3 loop spans 15 amino acids. J lost 7 bases, V lost 4 bases, and 4 bases had no gene match. In germline, CDR1 is KGHDR, CDR2 SFDVKD. CDR3 in amino acids: CATSDWTSGDNEQFF. The DNA for the CDR3 is TGTGCCACCAGTGACTGGACTAGCGGGGATAATGAGCAGTTCTTC.

The chain couples TRBV18 to TRBJ1-2, with TRBD1 identical over 7 bases. With 2 bases clipped from V and 6 bases from J, the junction kept 3 bases outside the gene matches. The CDR3 totals 13 residues. Germline V gene lookup returns CDR1 KGHSH and CDR2 LQKENI. The DNA for the CDR3 is TGTGCCAGCTCACCAGGAAGGGGGCATGGCTACACCTTC. This sequence encodes CASSPGRGHGYTF.